Below are 31 T cell receptor beta chains sequenced from a single sample in a study of CD4+ T cells in melanoma. Assay: immunoSEQ multiplex PCR; the TCRdb copy retains only in-frame clones and omits some. The data contain approximately 12,000 clones, roughly 66% of them singletons. Sequencing was performed on cells from a culture (not recorded whether cultured in vitro). These receptors came from a human donor with melanoma.

As for this clone: The junction does not match germline at one end; this may be a read error. This chain links TRBV15 with TRBJ2-1, with D unclear. The CDR3 is made up of 13 amino acids. Germline V CDR1 and CDR2: LNHNV, YYDKDF (reference sequence). The CDR3 bases are TGTGCCACCAGAAGAGATGGCCTCCGGGAGCAGTTCTTC. Translating it yields CATRRDGLREQFF.

This clone was observed a few times. The chain uses TRBV7-8 and TRBJ2-1, with D unresolved. CDR1 is SGHVS, CDR2 FQNEAQ, per germline. CDR3 length equals 13 residues. V gave up 5 bases and J gave up 3 bases, with 8 bases separating them. In DNA form, the CDR3 reads TGTGCCAGCAGCGCCCAGATCTACAATGAGCAGTTCTTC. This gives the protein CASSAQIYNEQFF.

The chain combines TRBV25-1 with TRBJ1-6; D gene uncertain. Trimming cost V 6 bases and J 0 bases, with 6 bases left between them. The CDR3 runs to 14 residues. The germline V gene encodes CDR1 MGHDK and CDR2 SYGVNS. The CDR3 sequence: CASRLGSYNSPLHF. In DNA form, the CDR3 reads TGTGCCAGCAGACTCGGCTCCTATAATTCACCCCTCCACTTT.

The V and J genes are TRBV19 and TRBJ2-1, with 16 nucleotides matching TRBD2. The CDR3 loop spans 16 amino acids. The J segment lost 6 bases and the V segment lost 9 bases, leaving 8 bases of the junction unmatched. CDR1 is LNHDA, CDR2 SQIVND, per germline (reference sequence). This CDR3 reads CARKPGTSGGANEQFF. The DNA for the CDR3 is TGTGCCAGGAAACCCGGGACTAGCGGGGGGGCCAATGAGCAGTTCTTC.

The chain joins TRBV10-2 to TRBJ2-7, with 12 nucleotides matching TRBD2. Germline CDR1 and CDR2: WSHSY and SAAADI. The CDR3 extends over 14 amino acids. The trim removed 7 bases at V and 6 bases at J, leaving 7 bases unmatched. CDR3 residues: CASTSSGGASEQYF. Here the CDR3 DNA reads TGCGCCAGCACCTCTAGCGGGGGGGCCAGCGAGCAGTACTTC.

This clone was detected once. The chain couples TRBV19 to TRBJ1-4, with a possible D match to TRBD1 (6 bases). The germline V gene encodes CDR1 LNHDA and CDR2 SQIVND (reference sequence). The CDR3 covers 15 residues. The V gene lost 3 bases and the J gene lost 5 bases, with 13 bases spanning the gap. Here the CDR3 reads CASSIQTGVNEKLFF. CDR3 DNA: TGTGCCAGTAGTATCCAGACAGGCGTAAATGAAAAACTGTTTTTT.

J is TRBJ2-3 and V is TRBV7-6; D not certain. Looked up from germline, CDR1 is SGHVS and CDR2 is FNYEAQ. The germline V and J ends were trimmed by 2 bases and 2 bases, with 8 bases remaining between them. This CDR3 has 14 residues. This CDR3 reads CASSLHQDTDTQYF. The CDR3 coding sequence is TGTGCCAGCAGCTTACATCAAGACACAGATACGCAGTATTTT.

Concerning this clone itself: At one end, the junction sequence differs from germline, possibly due to a read error. The genes are TRBV10-2 and TRBJ2-5; 9 bases are shared with TRBD1. There are 13 residues in the CDR3. The germline V gene has CDR1 WSHSY and CDR2 SAAADI. The DNA for the CDR3 is TGCGCCAGCAGGAACAGGGGGCAAGGGACCCAGTACTTC. Encoded protein: CASRNRGQGTQYF.

The CDR3 nucleotides read TGTGCCAGCAGTGATTACAGGGGGATCACTGAAGCTTTCTTT. Translating it yields CASSDYRGITEAFF. The chain has TRBV6-1 and TRBJ1-1, with 8 bases lining up with TRBD1. The CDR3 covers 14 residues. The V gene end was trimmed by 3 bases and the J gene end by 4 bases; junction bases not matched to a gene: 4. CDR1 MNHNS and CDR2 SASEGT come from the germline V gene.

The chain recombines TRBV9 with TRBJ1-4, with D possibly TRBD1 on 5 matching bases. This CDR3 spans 13 amino acids. Germline CDR1 and CDR2: SGDLS and YYNGEE. With 3 bases removed from V and 10 bases from J, the gap between germline ends came to 13 bases. The CDR3 region is CASSAGGLGKLFF. CDR3 nucleotide sequence: TGTGCCAGCAGCGCCGGGGGATTGGGAAAACTGTTTTTT.

CDR3 region: CASLEGRGGKETQYF. CDR3 coding DNA: TGTGCCAGCTTAGAGGGGCGGGGGGGAAAGGAGACCCAGTACTTC. V gene TRBV11-2 combines with J gene TRBJ2-5; 9 bases are shared with TRBD2. The CDR3 consists of 15 residues. Trimming cost V 8 bases and J 5 bases; bases outside gene matches: 12. The germline V gene has CDR1 SGHAT and CDR2 FQNNGV.

The chain employs TRBV6-1 and TRBJ1-5; 8 bases fit TRBD1. The trim removed 5 bases at V and 6 bases at J, leaving 3 bases unmatched. CDR1 and CDR2 (germline): MNHNS, SASEGT. The CDR3 runs 13 residues. In DNA, the CDR3 is TGTGCCAGCAGTACAGGGGGAGGTCAGCCCCAGCATTTT. Its translation: CASSTGGGQPQHF.

This chain connects TRBV6-4 to TRBJ2-1; D unclear. Trimming shortened V by 2 bases and J by 0 bases, and 11 bases separated the two germline ends. The CDR3 is 16 amino acids. Germline loops: CDR1 MRHNA, CDR2 SNTAGT. CDR3 bases: TGTGCCAGCAGTGACAGAGCACGGAGCTCCTACAATGAGCAGTTCTTC. As protein: CASSDRARSSYNEQFF.

Of note for this clone: The junction does not match germline at one end; this may be a read error. The chain has TRBV28 and TRBJ2-1; 15 positions match TRBD2. The CDR3 totals 17 residues. Germline lookup yields CDR1 MDHEN and CDR2 SYDVKM. The CDR3 DNA reads TGTGCCAGCAACGAGGGCGGGACTAGCGGGGGGTACAACGAGCAGTTCTTC. Translated: CASNEGGTSGGYNEQFF.

This sequence joins TRBV6-6 and TRBJ1-1; TRBD1 might be the D (6 bases). CDR1 is MNHNY and CDR2 is SVGAGI in the germline V gene (reference sequence). V dropped 8 bases and J dropped 5 bases, with 15 bases sitting between them. This CDR3 contains 13 residues. The CDR3: CASGSDSGTEAFF. Here the CDR3 DNA reads TGTGCCAGCGGTTCGGACAGCGGGACTGAAGCTTTCTTT.

V usage is TRBV27 and J usage is TRBJ2-7; no firm D call. The CDR3 length is 17 residues. Germline CDR1 and CDR2: MNHEY and SMNVEV (reference sequence). V was pared by 2 bases and J by 1 base, with 18 bases between. The CDR3 loop is CASSLVPPRGISYEQYF. The DNA of the CDR3 is TGTGCCAGCAGTTTAGTCCCCCCGCGCGGTATTTCCTACGAGCAGTACTTC.

This clone showed up just a few times. The V gene is TRBV5-5, the J gene TRBJ2-7; maybe TRBD2 (5 bases). This CDR3 comprises 12 residues. CDR1 is SGHKS and CDR2 is YYEKEE in the germline V gene (reference sequence). V was clipped by 0 bases and J by 7 bases, with 8 bases between them. Here the CDR3 reads CASSLAGDEQYF. In nucleotides, the CDR3 is TGTGCCAGCAGCTTGGCCGGGGATGAGCAGTACTTC.

The rearrangement joins TRBV9 to TRBJ1-1; 7 bases are shared with TRBD1. Germline V gene sequence: CDR1 SGDLS, CDR2 YYNGEE. The CDR3 sequence is 19 residues long. The ends lost 0 bases at V and 5 bases at J; junction bases unmatched: 19. CDR3 DNA: TGTGCCAGCAGCGTAGCTAGTCGGAGACAGGGTAGGTTATTGACTGAAGCTTTCTTT. Protein sequence: CASSVASRRQGRLLTEAFF.

The V call is TRBV13, the J call TRBJ2-5; TRBD1 matches at 9 bases. V lost 3 bases and J lost 6; bases outside the gene matches: 5. The CDR3 totals 14 residues. Germline V gene lookup returns CDR1 PRHDT and CDR2 FYEKMQ (reference sequence). CDR3 sequence reads: CASSFPTGGKTQYF. The CDR3 bases are TGTGCCAGCAGCTTCCCGACAGGGGGTAAGACCCAGTACTTC.

This chain joins TRBV7-6 and TRBJ1-2, with 8 bases lining up with TRBD1. V trimming: 5 bases; J trimming: 6 bases; junction bases outside the gene matches: 11. Germline V gene sequence: CDR1 SGHVS, CDR2 FNYEAQ. This CDR3 region has 15 residues. In DNA, the CDR3 is TGTGCCAGCAGCCTAACCTTTGGACAGGGCGATGGCTACACCTTC. This sequence encodes CASSLTFGQGDGYTF.

The chain joins TRBV10-2 to TRBJ1-1; 8 nucleotides match TRBD1. The V segment lost 4 bases and the J segment 4 bases; nucleotides outside the gene matches: 2. Germline V CDR1 and CDR2: WSHSY, SAAADI. This CDR3 region has 13 residues. The CDR3 bases are TGCGCCAGCAGTGTTACAGGGGGCACTGAAGCTTTCTTT. Translated, it gives CASSVTGGTEAFF.

This clone has a handful of counts. The chain uses TRBV7-3 and TRBJ2-2, with D possibly TRBD1 on 5 matching bases. Deletions cut 6 bases from V and 1 base from J, with 6 bases between. CDR1 is SGHTA, CDR2 FQGTGA, per germline. This CDR3 contains 13 residues. The CDR3 protein is CASSTGNTGELFF. CDR3 DNA sequence: TGTGCCAGCAGTACAGGGAACACCGGGGAGCTGTTTTTT.

The chain carries TRBV4-2 and TRBJ2-1, with 11 nucleotides matching TRBD2. Looked up from germline, CDR1 is LGHNA and CDR2 is YNFKEQ. This CDR3 is built from 17 residues. V was clipped by 3 bases and J by 4 bases; unmatched bases: 8. The CDR3 loop is CASSQYSSGGTYNEQFF. DNA of the CDR3: TGTGCCAGCAGCCAGTACTCTAGCGGGGGGACTTACAATGAGCAGTTCTTC.

This chain links TRBV2 with TRBJ2-3, with a tentative D call TRBD1 (6 bases). Trimming took off 5 bases at V and 5 bases at J, with 8 bases between the two ends. The CDR3 loop spans 12 amino acids. CDR1 SNHLY and CDR2 FYNNEI come from the germline V gene. The CDR3, as DNA: TGTGCCAGCAGTAGGGGGATAGATACGCAGTATTTT. Protein: CASSRGIDTQYF. The full variable domain, in which reference TRBV2 and TRBJ2-3 provide the parts outside the CDR3, is EPEVTQTPSHQVTQMGQEVILRCVPISNHLYFYWYRQILGQKVEFLVSFYNNEISEKSEIFDDQFSVERPDGSNFTLKIRSTKLEDSAMYFCASSRGIDTQYFGPGTRLTVL.

This clone was counted between two and nine times. The gene calls are TRBV5-1 and TRBJ2-2; no clear D. The CDR3 sequence is 14 residues long. V was clipped by 1 base and J by 3 bases, with 7 bases between them. CDR1 is SGHRS and CDR2 is YFSETQ in the germline V gene. CDR3 sequence: CASSLNSDTGELFF. The CDR3 bases are TGCGCCAGCAGCTTGAACAGCGACACCGGGGAGCTGTTTTTT.

The rearrangement uses TRBV5-1 and TRBJ2-3; D perhaps matches TRBD2 (5 bases). Per the germline V gene, CDR1 is SGHRS and CDR2 is YFSETQ. The CDR3 loop spans 15 amino acids. Trimming took 6 bases from V and 5 from J, leaving 19 bases between them. CDR3 protein: CASKGAGSTGDTQYF. The DNA for the CDR3 is TGCGCCAGCAAGGGTGCGGGCTCAACGGGAGATACGCAGTATTTT.

This clone is a singleton in its sample. The genes are TRBV30 and TRBJ2-3, with D maybe TRBD2 (6 bases). Germline V CDR1 and CDR2: GTSNPN, SVGIG (reference sequence). The CDR3 has 14 amino acids. Trimming pared 5 bases from V and 1 base from J, leaving 13 bases between. The CDR3 loop is CAWGTGGGTDTQYF. The CDR3 bases are TGTGCCTGGGGTACAGGCGGGGGCACAGATACGCAGTATTTT.

The chain is built from TRBV5-1 and TRBJ2-7, with a weak D call TRBD1 (5 bases). Per the germline V gene, CDR1 is SGHRS and CDR2 is YFSETQ. The ends were cut back, 2 bases at V and 4 bases at J, with 19 bases in the middle. CDR3 size: 16 residues. The CDR3 bases are TGCGCCAGCAGCTTAGGGGCCGGCCGGAGTCGATACGAGCAGTACTTC. Protein product: CASSLGAGRSRYEQYF.

The V gene is TRBV5-1, the J gene TRBJ2-5, with TRBD2 matching over 7 bases. The germline CDR1 and CDR2 sequences are SGHRS and YFSETQ. The CDR3 totals 13 residues. With 7 bases clipped from V and 1 base from J, the junction kept 4 bases outside the gene matches. CDR3 amino acids: CASVGGGQETQYF. The CDR3 DNA follows: TGCGCCAGCGTCGGCGGGGGCCAAGAGACCCAGTACTTC.

This rearrangement joins TRBV7-8 to TRBJ1-1; TRBD1 might be the D (6 bases). Germline CDR1 is SGHVS and CDR2 is FQNEAQ. The CDR3 runs 15 residues. V lost 0 bases, J lost 10 bases, and 18 bases lay in between. The CDR3 sequence: CASSLAGAGRSRAFF. The CDR3 nucleotides read TGTGCCAGCAGCTTAGCGGGGGCGGGTCGGTCCCGAGCTTTCTTT. The full variable domain, with the rest looked up from reference TRBV7-8 and TRBJ1-1, is GAGVSQSPRYKVAKRGQDVALRCDPISGHVSLFWYQQALGQGPEFLTYFQNEAQLDKSGLPSDRFFAERPEGSVSTLKIQRTQQEDSAVYLCASSLAGAGRSRAFFGQGTRLTVV.

This clone was picked up one time. The chain is built from TRBV6-4 and TRBJ1-6; 7 bases line up with TRBD1. The germline V gene has CDR1 MRHNA and CDR2 SNTAGT. The CDR3 contains 17 residues. With V trimmed by 2 bases and J by 4 bases, 8 bases remained unmatched. CDR3 region: CASSDESGGHYNSPLHF. In DNA form, the CDR3 reads TGTGCCAGCAGTGACGAGTCAGGGGGTCATTATAATTCACCCCTCCACTTT.